These T cell receptor beta chains were read from a single sample in a study of beta chain features in type 1 diabetes. Sequenced by immunoSEQ multiplex PCR; TCRdb stores in-frame clones only, minus some. Of about 370,000 clones listed, approximately 16% are singletons. The specimen sequenced was naive CD4+ T cells from blood. The receptor set was obtained from a woman aged 18-29 years in good health. Both conserved end residues are part of each CDR3. A D gene is named only where the DNA matches it firmly. Size values are once, few and many counts, or a class for expanded clones, and some rows have none.

clone size: -
D gene: -
J gene: TRBJ2-7
V gene: TRBV25-1
CDR3 DNA: TGTGCCAGCAGTGAATCCGGGACGGGACTCTACGAGCAGTACTTC
CDR3 protein: CASSESGTGLYEQYF

clone size: few
D gene: -
J gene: TRBJ2-7
V gene: TRBV19
CDR3 DNA: TGTGCCAGTAGTATCGGTAGCGAGCAGTACTTC
CDR3 protein: CASSIGSEQYF

clone size: few
D gene: TRBD2
J gene: TRBJ2-1
V gene: TRBV14
CDR3 DNA: TGTGCCAGCAGCGCGCAGGGAGGGTACAATGAGCAGTTCTTC
CDR3 protein: CASSAQGGYNEQFF

clone size: -
D gene: TRBD1
J gene: TRBJ2-4
V gene: TRBV7-8
CDR3 DNA: TGTGCCAGCAGCTTAGGAAGTAGTCAGGGGGCAAACATTCAGTACTTC
CDR3 protein: CASSLGSSQGANIQYF

clone size: few
D gene: TRBD1
J gene: TRBJ2-1
V gene: TRBV4-3
CDR3 DNA: TGCGCCAGCAGCCCCGGGACAGGGGCCATCAATGAGCAGTTCTTC
CDR3 protein: CASSPGTGAINEQFF

clone size: few
D gene: -
J gene: TRBJ2-1
V gene: TRBV11-2
CDR3 DNA: TGTGCCAGCAGCCTCGGACTACCCCCGACCAATGAGCAGTTCTTC
CDR3 protein: CASSLGLPPTNEQFF

clone size: -
D gene: -
J gene: TRBJ1-2
V gene: TRBV11-2
CDR3 DNA: TGTGCCAGCAGCTTAGATCTCCTCTACAGGGTAGCATATGGCTACACCTTC
CDR3 protein: CASSLDLLYRVAYGYTF

clone size: few
D gene: TRBD1
J gene: TRBJ2-5
V gene: TRBV15
CDR3 DNA: TGTGCCACCAGCAGAGACAGGGGGCAAGAGACCCAGTACTTC
CDR3 protein: CATSRDRGQETQYF

clone size: few
D gene: -
J gene: TRBJ2-1
V gene: TRBV11-1
CDR3 DNA: TGTGCCAGCAGCCCTTACAATGAGCAGTTCTTC
CDR3 protein: CASSPYNEQFF

clone size: few
D gene: TRBD2
J gene: TRBJ2-1
V gene: TRBV6-4
CDR3 DNA: TGTGCCAGCAGCCTTAGCGGGAGCAACAATGAGCAGTTCTTC
CDR3 protein: CASSLSGSNNEQFF

clone size: few
D gene: -
J gene: TRBJ1-2
V gene: TRBV5-4
CDR3 DNA: TGTGCCAGCAGCTTGGACTCGCAGGGCAACTATGGCTACACCTTC
CDR3 protein: CASSLDSQGNYGYTF

clone size: few
D gene: TRBD2
J gene: TRBJ2-1
V gene: TRBV9
CDR3 DNA: TGTGCCAGCAGTAAACCCGGGACTAGCGGGAGGTTCTACAATGAGCAGTTCTTC
CDR3 protein: CASSKPGTSGRFYNEQFF

clone size: -
D gene: -
J gene: TRBJ1-1
V gene: TRBV30
CDR3 DNA: TGTGCCTGGGGTGGGGTCAGGCACACTGAAGCTTTCTTT
CDR3 protein: CAWGGVRHTEAFF

clone size: -
D gene: -
J gene: TRBJ1-5
V gene: TRBV6-6
CDR3 DNA: TGTGCCAGCAGTATATACAGGGATCAGCCCCAGCATTTT
CDR3 protein: CASSIYRDQPQHF

clone size: few
D gene: TRBD1
J gene: TRBJ2-1
V gene: TRBV18
CDR3 DNA: TGTGCCAGCTCATCGGACAGGGGGCTAAACAATGAGCAGTTCTTC
CDR3 protein: CASSSDRGLNNEQFF

clone size: few
D gene: -
J gene: TRBJ2-1
V gene: TRBV7-2
CDR3 DNA: TGTGCCAGCAGCTATCGGACTGAGCTTTACAATGAGCAGTTCTTC
CDR3 protein: CASSYRTELYNEQFF

clone size: few
D gene: -
J gene: TRBJ2-2
V gene: TRBV7-9
CDR3 DNA: TGTGCCAGCAGCTCCCACAGGACAGAGAACACCGGGGAGCTGTTTTTT
CDR3 protein: CASSSHRTENTGELFF

clone size: -
D gene: TRBD2
J gene: TRBJ2-5
V gene: TRBV5-1
CDR3 DNA: TGCGCCAGCGGACCGGGACTAGCGGCCCAAGAGACCCAGTACTTC
CDR3 protein: CASGPGLAAQETQYF

clone size: -
D gene: -
J gene: TRBJ2-7
V gene: TRBV28
CDR3 DNA: TGTGCCAGCACCACCGACGGAGCCTACGAGCAGTACTTC
CDR3 protein: CASTTDGAYEQYF

clone size: few
D gene: -
J gene: TRBJ1-1
V gene: TRBV29-1
CDR3 DNA: TGCACCGGGGGAGGGGGTTACATGAACACTGAAGCTTTCTTT
CDR3 protein: CTGGGGYMNTEAFF

clone size: few
D gene: TRBD1
J gene: TRBJ2-3
V gene: TRBV29-1
CDR3 DNA: TGCAGCGGCAGGGGGTGGACAGATACGCAGTATTTT
CDR3 protein: CSGRGWTDTQYF

clone size: few
D gene: -
J gene: TRBJ2-7
V gene: TRBV2
CDR3 DNA: TGTGCCAGCAGTTCGGGGGAGGGGGACGAGCAGTACTTC
CDR3 protein: CASSSGEGDEQYF

clone size: -
D gene: -
J gene: TRBJ2-3
V gene: TRBV15
CDR3 DNA: TGTGCCACCAGCAGGACATCCTTTACGCAGTATTTT
CDR3 protein: CATSRTSFTQYF

clone size: few
D gene: -
J gene: TRBJ2-3
V gene: TRBV29-1
CDR3 DNA: TGCAGCGTTGTTTTAGCACAGGGTTTGCGCACAGATACGCAGTATTTT
CDR3 protein: CSVVLAQGLRTDTQYF

clone size: -
D gene: -
J gene: TRBJ1-1
V gene: TRBV5-4
CDR3 DNA: TGTGCCAGCAGCTTGTGGGACAAGGGGAACACTGAAGCTTTCTTT
CDR3 protein: CASSLWDKGNTEAFF

clone size: -
D gene: -
J gene: TRBJ1-2
V gene: TRBV13
CDR3 DNA: TGTGCCAGCAGCTTAGTTCGCAGGTTTTATGGCTACACCTTC
CDR3 protein: CASSLVRRFYGYTF

clone size: -
D gene: TRBD2
J gene: TRBJ2-2
V gene: TRBV4-2
CDR3 DNA: TGTGCCAGCAGCCAAGATGGACTAGTGACCGGGGAGCTGTTTTTT
CDR3 protein: CASSQDGLVTGELFF

clone size: few
D gene: TRBD1
J gene: TRBJ2-1
V gene: TRBV29-1
CDR3 DNA: TGCAGCACCCCGGGACAGGGGTTCAATGAGCAGTTCTTC
CDR3 protein: CSTPGQGFNEQFF

clone size: -
D gene: TRBD1
J gene: TRBJ1-2
V gene: TRBV11-2
CDR3 DNA: TGTGCCAGCAGCTTAGTAGGAACAGGGGACTACACCTTC
CDR3 protein: CASSLVGTGDYTF

clone size: -
D gene: TRBD2
J gene: TRBJ2-5
V gene: TRBV5-1
CDR3 DNA: TGCGCCAGCGGGACTAGCGGGGCGCAGGCCCAGTACTTC
CDR3 protein: CASGTSGAQAQYF

clone size: -
D gene: -
J gene: TRBJ2-3
V gene: TRBV28
CDR3 DNA: TGTGCCAGCAGTTTTGCGCTAGTTGGAGATACGCAGTATTTT
CDR3 protein: CASSFALVGDTQYF

clone size: -
D gene: -
J gene: TRBJ1-4
V gene: TRBV30
CDR3 DNA: TGTGCCTGGAGTCGGCGGGAGGGAGGTGAAAAACTGTTTTTT
CDR3 protein: CAWSRREGGEKLFF

clone size: -
D gene: -
J gene: TRBJ1-1
V gene: TRBV28
CDR3 DNA: TGTGCCAGCAGTTTGGGGTGGCAGGGTGTGTACACTGAAGCTTTCTTT
CDR3 protein: CASSLGWQGVYTEAFF

clone size: -
D gene: -
J gene: TRBJ2-1
V gene: TRBV7-8
CDR3 DNA: TGTGCCAGCAGCTTAGAGTCATCCAGGATTTACAATGAGCAGTTCTTC
CDR3 protein: CASSLESSRIYNEQFF

clone size: -
D gene: TRBD1
J gene: TRBJ1-2
V gene: TRBV5-1
CDR3 DNA: TGCGCCAGCAGTCAGGACAGGTACACCTATGGCTACACCTTC
CDR3 protein: CASSQDRYTYGYTF

clone size: -
D gene: -
J gene: TRBJ2-2
V gene: TRBV7-9
CDR3 DNA: TGTGCCAGCAGAAAAACCGGGACATTAAACACCGGGGAGCTGTTTTTT
CDR3 protein: CASRKTGTLNTGELFF

clone size: -
D gene: -
J gene: TRBJ2-1
V gene: TRBV28
CDR3 DNA: TGTGCCAGCAGTCATCTGCGGGACTCCTACAATGAGCAGTTCTTC
CDR3 protein: CASSHLRDSYNEQFF

clone size: few
D gene: TRBD1
J gene: TRBJ2-5
V gene: TRBV4-1
CDR3 DNA: TGCGCCAGCAGCCGGGACAGGGAGATGGAGACCCAGTACTTC
CDR3 protein: CASSRDREMETQYF

clone size: -
D gene: -
J gene: TRBJ2-2
V gene: TRBV28
CDR3 DNA: TGTGCCAGCAGTCAATACACCGGGGAGCTGTTTTTT
CDR3 protein: CASSQYTGELFF

clone size: -
D gene: TRBD1
J gene: TRBJ2-5
V gene: TRBV30
CDR3 DNA: TGTGCCTGGAGCGCTGGACAGGGGAGAGAGACCCAGTACTTC
CDR3 protein: CAWSAGQGRETQYF

clone size: -
D gene: -
J gene: TRBJ1-1
V gene: TRBV29-1
CDR3 DNA: TGCAGCGCTACCAAAAGACAGGAAGCTTTCTTT
CDR3 protein: CSATKRQEAFF

clone size: few
D gene: -
J gene: TRBJ1-5
V gene: TRBV7-9
CDR3 DNA: TGTGCCAGCAGCGGCGGCCCAGGGGTCCATCAGCCCCAGCATTTT
CDR3 protein: CASSGGPGVHQPQHF

clone size: -
D gene: TRBD1
J gene: TRBJ2-2
V gene: TRBV6-5
CDR3 DNA: TGTGCCAGCAGTTCGTGGGACAGGGGCGGCACCGGGGAGCTGTTTTTT
CDR3 protein: CASSSWDRGGTGELFF

clone size: few
D gene: -
J gene: TRBJ2-7
V gene: TRBV14
CDR3 DNA: TGTGCCAGCAGCCAAGCGCACAGCTCCTACGAGCAGTACTTC
CDR3 protein: CASSQAHSSYEQYF

clone size: -
D gene: -
J gene: TRBJ1-1
V gene: TRBV5-1
CDR3 DNA: TGCGCCAGCAGCTTGGGACAGGAAAACACTGAAGCTTTCTTT
CDR3 protein: CASSLGQENTEAFF

clone size: few
D gene: TRBD2
J gene: TRBJ2-1
V gene: TRBV19
CDR3 DNA: TGTGCCAGTAGGACTAGCGGGAGGGAGAATGAGCAGTTCTTC
CDR3 protein: CASRTSGRENEQFF

clone size: few
D gene: TRBD2
J gene: TRBJ2-7
V gene: TRBV5-1
CDR3 DNA: TGCGCCAGCAGCTATCGAAGGTCCGGGAGGGATGAGCAGTACTTC
CDR3 protein: CASSYRRSGRDEQYF